The clone carrying this T cell receptor beta chain was picked up a small number of times. The target antigen is unknown. This record comes from a study of response to subunit inactivated influenza vaccine. TCRdb itself ran the RT-PCR reads through MiXCR, one entry per CDR3 protein. The sample consists of about 780,000 distinct CDR3 sequences, less than 20% of them appearing once. Findings and caveats of the study: The authors proposed limited new T cell recruitment per seasonal influenza vaccination.

The CDR3 has 12 amino acids. CDR1 and CDR2 (germline): SGHTA, FQGNSA. V shed 7 bases and J 6 bases; nucleotides not matched to a gene: 5. This chain joins TRBV7-2 and TRBJ2-7, with 8 bases identical to TRBD2. The sequencing here drew on PBMCs from blood, taken roughly 5 days after vaccination. The receptor comes from a man in his fifties who received an inactivated influenza vaccine. CDR3 DNA sequence: TGTGCCAGCACGGGGGGGGCGAGCGAGCAGTACTTC. Its protein is CASTGGASEQYF.